This TCR beta chain was observed in a study of blood T cell repertoires in COVID-19. Study-wide background: Acute-phase and convalescent COVID-19 samples originated in the United States, Italy and Spain.

Only in-frame clones appear in the TCRdb table, and some are missing; sequencing was by immunoSEQ multiplex PCR. The top ten hold about 5.6% of the sample, which has under 200,000 clones, roughly 85% seen once. V was pared by 0 bases and J by 4 bases, with 9 bases between. This CDR3 is built from 14 residues. Germline assignment: CDR1 LGHNA and CDR2 YSLEER. The TCR sequence derives from a woman aged 45-65 years with COVID-19, enrolled during active disease. Sequenced: peripheral blood. This chain connects TRBV4-3 to TRBJ1-1, with a weak D call TRBD1 (6 bases). CDR3 loop: CASSQEGTSTEAFF. DNA of the CDR3: TGCGCCAGCAGCCAAGAAGGGACATCCACTGAAGCTTTCTTT.